These T cell receptor beta chains were read from a single sample in a study of T cells after yellow fever vaccination. From the 5' RACE reads, TCRdb called clonotypes with MiXCR, one entry per CDR3 protein. This sample has 250,000 to 300,000 distinct CDR3 sequences; approximately 10% occur once, and the top ten carry around 3.3%. The sample was CD4+ T cells sorted from PBMCs, taken 5 days after the yellow fever booster vaccination. The source of these receptors is a man aged 18 to 35 who received the YFV17D yellow fever vaccine. Each CDR3 is given with its conserved first and last residue. The order of the fields is J gene, D gene, V gene, clone size, CDR3 protein, CDR3 DNA. The D gene is left open where the match is weak. A clone size is listed for some rows: how often the clone was seen (once, few, many), or a class if it is expanded.

TRBJ2-4,NA,TRBV5-1,many,CASSLDSEGNIQYF,TGCGCCAGCAGCTTGGACAGCGAGGGAAACATTCAGTACTTC
TRBJ2-5,NA,TRBV21-1,NA,CASSKGLWRGNQETQYF,TGTGCCAGCAGCAAAGGGCTCTGGCGGGGGAACCAAGAGACCCAGTACTTC
TRBJ2-5,NA,TRBV11-1,NA,CASSFARSGTHQETQYF,TGTGCCAGCAGCTTCGCACGTTCCGGGACACACCAAGAGACCCAGTACTTC
TRBJ2-7,NA,TRBV7-6,NA,CASSLSLQGSKYEQYF,TGTGCCAGCAGCTTATCTCTACAGGGTTCAAAGTACGAGCAGTACTTC
TRBJ1-1,NA,TRBV4-1,NA,CASTEIGENTEAFF,TGCGCCAGCACCGAAATCGGGGAGAACACTGAAGCTTTCTTT
TRBJ1-2,TRBD1,TRBV7-8,many,CASSLRSVSQGANYGYTF,TGTGCCAGCAGCTTACGTTCGGTTTCGCAGGGGGCAAACTATGGCTACACCTTC
TRBJ2-2,TRBD2,TRBV5-6,few,CASSFWWASGGANTGELFF,TGTGCCAGCAGCTTCTGGTGGGCTAGCGGGGGGGCGAACACCGGGGAGCTGTTTTTT
TRBJ2-1,TRBD2,TRBV20-1,many,CSAMVLLAGTYNEQFF,TGCAGTGCCATGGTTCTCCTAGCGGGGACCTACAATGAGCAGTTCTTC
TRBJ2-4,NA,TRBV6-5,NA,CASSTQRAGRGGFQYF,TGTGCCAGCAGTACGCAGAGGGCAGGACGGGGTGGCTTTCAGTACTTC
TRBJ2-3,TRBD2,TRBV7-8,few,CASSLQAGEADTQYF,TGTGCCAGCAGCTTACAGGCGGGGGAGGCAGATACGCAGTATTTT
TRBJ1-1,NA,TRBV30,once,CAWSVIMNTEAFF,TGTGCCTGGAGTGTAATAATGAACACTGAAGCTTTCTTT
TRBJ2-5,TRBD1,TRBV11-2,few,CASTPFRDRVIKTQYF,TGTGCCAGCACCCCCTTCCGGGACAGGGTGATCAAGACCCAGTACTTC
TRBJ1-5,NA,TRBV18,NA,CATTGDSNQPQHF,TGTGCCACCACGGGGGATAGCAATCAGCCCCAGCATTTT
TRBJ1-5,NA,TRBV11-2,NA,CASSTVANQPQHF,TGTGCCAGCAGTACAGTGGCAAATCAGCCCCAGCATTTT
TRBJ2-1,TRBD2,TRBV5-1,NA,CASRRLADTYNEQFF,TGCGCCAGCAGAAGACTAGCGGATACCTACAATGAGCAGTTCTTC
TRBJ1-1,NA,TRBV27,many,CASVTLNGGTEAFF,TGTGCCAGTGTGACTTTAAACGGGGGGACTGAAGCTTTCTTT
TRBJ2-7,TRBD1,TRBV4-1,few,CASSQIPGTGNEQYF,TGCGCCAGCAGCCAAATTCCCGGGACAGGGAACGAGCAGTACTTC
TRBJ1-1,NA,TRBV18,few,CASSPGGHSTEAFF,TGTGCCAGCTCTCCGGGCGGGCATAGCACTGAAGCTTTCTTT
TRBJ1-4,NA,TRBV7-9,NA,CASSLATQLNEKLFF,TGTGCCAGCAGCTTAGCTACGCAGCTTAATGAAAAACTGTTTTTT
TRBJ2-3,NA,TRBV7-2,NA,CASGLRRTDTQYF,TGTGCCAGCGGCTTACGGCGGACAGATACGCAGTATTTT
TRBJ2-3,NA,TRBV4-3,many,CASSQVVWNTDTQYF,TGCGCCAGCAGCCAAGTGGTCTGGAACACAGATACGCAGTATTTT
TRBJ1-1,NA,TRBV12-3/TRBV12-4,few,CASSSGRQAFF,TGTGCCAGCAGTTCTGGCAGGCAAGCTTTCTTT
TRBJ2-3,NA,TRBV6-5,NA,CASSTPNEADTQYF,TGTGCCAGCAGCACGCCAAACGAGGCAGATACGCAGTATTTT
TRBJ2-2,NA,TRBV18,many,CASSDTGELFF,TGTGCCAGCTCAGACACCGGGGAGCTGTTTTTT
TRBJ1-1,NA,TRBV5-1,NA,CASSKETGTNTEAFF,TGCGCCAGCAGCAAGGAGACAGGTACTAACACTGAAGCTTTCTTT
TRBJ2-1,NA,TRBV12-3/TRBV12-4,NA,CASSRTEGYNEQFF,TGTGCCAGCAGTCGCACAGAGGGCTACAATGAGCAGTTCTTC
TRBJ2-3,NA,TRBV4-3,NA,CASSQDRQGPDTQYF,TGCGCCAGCAGCCAAGATCGGCAGGGGCCAGATACGCAGTATTTT
TRBJ2-3,NA,TRBV5-1,few,CASSLTGRMTDTQYF,TGCGCCAGCAGCTTAACAGGGAGAATGACAGATACGCAGTATTTT
TRBJ2-1,NA,TRBV6-5,many,CASSPLGSNEQFF,TGTGCCAGCAGTCCCCTTGGCTCCAATGAGCAGTTCTTC
TRBJ2-3,NA,TRBV11-2,few,CASRGRGNTDTQYF,TGTGCCAGTCGGGGGCGGGGGAACACAGATACGCAGTATTTT
TRBJ1-1,NA,TRBV9,few,CASSSVGRSDAFF,TGTGCCAGCAGCTCAGTAGGGAGGTCGGATGCTTTCTTT
TRBJ2-5,TRBD2,TRBV3-1,NA,CASSRRRLAGQETQYF,TGTGCCAGCAGCCGCCGTCGACTAGCGGGGCAAGAGACCCAGTACTTC
TRBJ2-3,TRBD1,TRBV5-1,many,CASSPPTGEGTDTQYF,TGCGCCAGCAGCCCCCCGACAGGGGAGGGCACAGATACGCAGTATTTT
TRBJ1-5,NA,TRBV4-2,many,CASSPRDTNQPQHF,TGTGCCAGCAGCCCCCGGGACACGAATCAGCCCCAGCATTTT
TRBJ2-4,NA,TRBV6-2/TRBV6-3,NA,CASSSIVYRDSQYF,TGTGCCAGCAGTTCAATAGTATACCGGGACTCTCAGTACTTC
TRBJ2-3,NA,TRBV4-1,few,CASSHPGPDTQYF,TGCGCCAGCAGCCACCCGGGACCAGATACGCAGTATTTT
TRBJ2-3,NA,TRBV18,NA,CASSARPTKDTQYF,TGTGCCAGCTCAGCAAGACCCACTAAAGATACGCAGTATTTT
TRBJ2-1,TRBD2,TRBV5-6,few,CASSLTGTSGNEQFF,TGTGCCAGCAGCTTGACCGGGACTAGCGGCAATGAGCAGTTCTTC
TRBJ2-1,NA,TRBV20-1,many,CSARDLLKGVSSYNEQFF,TGCAGTGCTAGAGATCTCTTGAAGGGCGTTAGCTCCTACAATGAGCAGTTCTTC
TRBJ2-7,NA,TRBV6-2/TRBV6-3,NA,CASSSGEPYEQYF,TGTGCCAGCAGTTCAGGGGAACCCTACGAGCAGTACTTC
TRBJ1-4,NA,TRBV15,few,CATSEGGVTNEKLFF,TGTGCCACCAGCGAGGGGGGAGTAACTAATGAAAAACTGTTTTTT
TRBJ2-1,NA,TRBV10-3,NA,CAIRGTEHGEQFF,TGTGCCATCAGGGGGACGGAGCACGGGGAGCAGTTCTTC
TRBJ2-1,TRBD2,TRBV7-7,few,CASSRLAGGINEQFF,TGTGCTAGCAGCCGACTAGCGGGGGGGATCAATGAGCAGTTCTTC
TRBJ2-5,TRBD1,TRBV7-3,few,CASSPIRGPQETQYF,TGTGCCAGCAGCCCCATTAGGGGGCCGCAAGAGACCCAGTACTTC
TRBJ2-1,TRBD2,TRBV5-1,NA,CASSLVGGGFSNEQFF,TGCGCCAGCAGCTTGGTTGGCGGGGGGTTTTCGAATGAGCAGTTCTTC
TRBJ2-7,TRBD1,TRBV7-2,few,CASSWGTGGSYEQYF,TGTGCCAGCAGCTGGGGGACAGGGGGCAGCTACGAGCAGTACTTC
TRBJ2-5,TRBD2,TRBV18,NA,CASSPRPGGEGETQYF,TGTGCCAGCTCACCGCGTCCGGGGGGTGAAGGGGAGACCCAGTACTTC
TRBJ2-6,NA,TRBV11-2,many,CASSLQTSGANVLTF,TGTGCCAGCAGCTTACAGACCTCTGGGGCCAACGTCCTGACTTTC
TRBJ1-6,NA,TRBV7-9,few,CASSLGSLNNSPLHF,TGTGCCAGCAGCCTGGGGTCGCTGAATAATTCACCCCTCCACTTT